This T cell receptor (beta chain) came from a study of cytomegalovirus exposure and HLA in healthy donors. Findings of the study overall: Most TCR sequences were rare, but some public TCRs occurred in many donors. The study recorded about 160 TCR beta chains that were cytomegalovirus-associated.

This cohort consisted of healthy bone marrow donors. The PCR contained 60 Vbeta and 13 Jbeta primers. The method was immunoSEQ multiplex PCR; TCRdb's version includes in-frame clones alone and lacks a portion of them. The sample consists of more than 150,000 clones, more than 75% of them appearing once. CDR3 length equals 13 residues. Germline assignment: CDR1 SGHDN and CDR2 FVKESK. The germline V and J ends were trimmed by 3 bases and 4 bases, with 7 bases remaining between them. Of note for this clone: Its antigen is not identified.

The specimen was PBMCs. The receptor was derived from a girl under three years old in good health and CMV-seronegative. The chain joins TRBV14 to TRBJ1-5; D ambiguous. Here the CDR3 reads CASSQARNQPQHF. CDR3 DNA: TGTGCCAGCAGCCAGGCCAGAAATCAGCCCCAGCATTTT.